The rows below give T cell receptor beta chains drawn from one sample of a study of beta chain features in type 1 diabetes. TCRdb keeps only in-frame clones here, not all; method: immunoSEQ multiplex PCR. The sample includes roughly 310,000 clones, about 10% seen only once; the top ten take just over 0.015%. Sequencing was performed on naive CD4+ T cells from blood. Receptor source: a woman between 25 and 40 years old in good health. Both conserved end residues are part of each CDR3. The order of the fields is clone size, D gene, V gene, J gene, CDR3 DNA, CDR3 protein. A D gene is named only where the DNA matches it firmly. A row's size may be missing; if present it is once, few, many or a size class.

clone size: few; D gene: TRBD1; V gene: TRBV15; J gene: TRBJ1-4; CDR3 DNA: TGTGCCACCAGCAGAAACAGGGGGCACGGTGAAAAACTGTTTTTT; CDR3 protein: CATSRNRGHGEKLFF
clone size: .; D gene: .; V gene: TRBV10-3; J gene: TRBJ2-5; CDR3 DNA: TGTGCCATCAGTGAGACAGGCCCTAAGGAGACCCAGTACTTC; CDR3 protein: CAISETGPKETQYF
clone size: few; D gene: .; V gene: TRBV29-1; J gene: TRBJ2-1; CDR3 DNA: TGCAGCGTTGAAGAGGGACACTTGCAGTTCTTC; CDR3 protein: CSVEEGHLQFF
clone size: few; D gene: TRBD2; V gene: TRBV7-9; J gene: TRBJ2-1; CDR3 DNA: TGTGCCAGCAGCCTCCGGGGGGCTAGCGGGAGCAATGAGCAGTTCTTC; CDR3 protein: CASSLRGASGSNEQFF
clone size: few; D gene: TRBD1; V gene: TRBV2; J gene: TRBJ2-7; CDR3 DNA: TGTGCCAGCAGTGTACGACAGGGACCTTCCTACGAGCAGTACTTC; CDR3 protein: CASSVRQGPSYEQYF
clone size: .; D gene: TRBD1; V gene: TRBV19; J gene: TRBJ2-7; CDR3 DNA: TGTGCTACATCACCGGGACAGCCTAGTAGCTCCTACGAGCAGTACTTC; CDR3 protein: CATSPGQPSSSYEQYF
clone size: few; D gene: TRBD1; V gene: TRBV2; J gene: TRBJ1-5; CDR3 DNA: TGTGCCAGCAGTGGGACAGGAAAAACCGATAGCAATCAGCCCCAGCATTTT; CDR3 protein: CASSGTGKTDSNQPQHF
clone size: few; D gene: .; V gene: TRBV11-2; J gene: TRBJ2-5; CDR3 DNA: TGTGCCAGCAGCTTCCAGGGGATGGAGACCCAGTACTTC; CDR3 protein: CASSFQGMETQYF
clone size: many; D gene: .; V gene: TRBV29-1; J gene: TRBJ1-2; CDR3 DNA: TGCAGCGTTGAGAGGGAGGACTATGGCTACACCTTC; CDR3 protein: CSVEREDYGYTF
clone size: few; D gene: TRBD1; V gene: TRBV30; J gene: TRBJ2-7; CDR3 DNA: TGTGCCTGGGCTTCGGACAGGGGTGGCGAGCAGTACTTC; CDR3 protein: CAWASDRGGEQYF
clone size: few; D gene: .; V gene: TRBV4-2; J gene: TRBJ1-5; CDR3 DNA: TGTGCCAGCAGTATAGGACGGTCCGGGGAGCCCCAGCATTTT; CDR3 protein: CASSIGRSGEPQHF
clone size: few; D gene: .; V gene: TRBV16; J gene: TRBJ2-7; CDR3 DNA: TGTGCCAGCAGTTCAACGGCAGGCGATAGCTCCTACGAGCAGTACTTC; CDR3 protein: CASSSTAGDSSYEQYF
clone size: .; D gene: TRBD1; V gene: TRBV18; J gene: TRBJ2-7; CDR3 DNA: TGTGCCAGCTCAGTACAGGGGGCCACAGCCTACGAGCAGTACTTC; CDR3 protein: CASSVQGATAYEQYF
clone size: .; D gene: TRBD2; V gene: TRBV19; J gene: TRBJ2-7; CDR3 DNA: TGTGCCAGTAGTACGAGACTAGCGGGACCCCTCGAGCAGTACTTC; CDR3 protein: CASSTRLAGPLEQYF
clone size: few; D gene: TRBD2; V gene: TRBV4-3; J gene: TRBJ2-7; CDR3 DNA: TGCGCCAGCAGCCGGGGACTAGCGGACGGGTACGAGCAGTACTTC; CDR3 protein: CASSRGLADGYEQYF